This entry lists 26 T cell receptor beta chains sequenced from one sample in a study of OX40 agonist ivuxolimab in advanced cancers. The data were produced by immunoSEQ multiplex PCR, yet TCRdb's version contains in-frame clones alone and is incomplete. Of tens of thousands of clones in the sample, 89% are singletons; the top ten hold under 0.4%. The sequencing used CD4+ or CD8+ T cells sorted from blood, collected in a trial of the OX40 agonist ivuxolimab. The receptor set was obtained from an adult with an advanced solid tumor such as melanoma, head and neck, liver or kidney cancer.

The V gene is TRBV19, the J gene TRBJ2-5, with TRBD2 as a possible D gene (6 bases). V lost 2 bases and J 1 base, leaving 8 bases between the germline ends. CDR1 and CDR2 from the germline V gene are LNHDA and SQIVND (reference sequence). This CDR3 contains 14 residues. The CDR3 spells CASSIWGVQETQYF. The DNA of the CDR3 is TGTGCCAGTAGTATATGGGGGGTCCAAGAGACCCAGTACTTC. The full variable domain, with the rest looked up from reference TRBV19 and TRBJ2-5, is DGGITQSPKYLFRKEGQNVTLSCEQNLNHDAMYWYRQDPGQGLRLIYYSQIVNDFQKGDIAEGYSVSREKKESFPLTVTSAQKNPTAFYLCASSIWGVQETQYFGPGTRLLVL.

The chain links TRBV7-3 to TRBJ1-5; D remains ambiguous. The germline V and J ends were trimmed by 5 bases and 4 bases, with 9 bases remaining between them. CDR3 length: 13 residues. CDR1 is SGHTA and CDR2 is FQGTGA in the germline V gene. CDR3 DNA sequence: TGTGCCAGCAGCCGAGACGGGAATCAGCCCCAGCATTTT. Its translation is CASSRDGNQPQHF.

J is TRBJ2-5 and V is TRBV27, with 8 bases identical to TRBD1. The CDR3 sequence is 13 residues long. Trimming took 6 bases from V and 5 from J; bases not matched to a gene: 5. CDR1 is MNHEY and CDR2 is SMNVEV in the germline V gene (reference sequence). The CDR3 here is CASRRTGYETQYF. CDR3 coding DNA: TGTGCCAGCAGGAGGACAGGGTATGAGACCCAGTACTTC.

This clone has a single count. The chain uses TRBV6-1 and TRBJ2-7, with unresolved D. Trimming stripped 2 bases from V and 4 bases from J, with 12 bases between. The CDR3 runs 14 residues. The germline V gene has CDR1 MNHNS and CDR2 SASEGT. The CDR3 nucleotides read TGTGCCAGCAGTGAACTAACAGAAAATTACGAGCAGTACTTC. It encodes CASSELTENYEQYF.

DNA for the CDR3: TGCGCCAGCAGCCAAGACCCTCCTCTAGCGGGAGAAATAGCAGGCAATGAGCAGTTCTTC. Translation gives CASSQDPPLAGEIAGNEQFF. This chain links TRBV4-3 with TRBJ2-1; 10 bases line up with TRBD2. The trim removed 0 bases at V and 6 bases at J, leaving 17 bases unmatched. The CDR3 is made up of 20 amino acids. Per the germline V gene, CDR1 is LGHNA and CDR2 is YSLEER.

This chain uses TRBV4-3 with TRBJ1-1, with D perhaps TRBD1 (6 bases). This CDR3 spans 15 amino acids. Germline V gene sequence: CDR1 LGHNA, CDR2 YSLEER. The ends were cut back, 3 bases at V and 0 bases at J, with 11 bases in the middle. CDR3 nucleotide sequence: TGCGCCAGCAGCCATTCACAGGGATTGAACACTGAAGCTTTCTTT. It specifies CASSHSQGLNTEAFF.

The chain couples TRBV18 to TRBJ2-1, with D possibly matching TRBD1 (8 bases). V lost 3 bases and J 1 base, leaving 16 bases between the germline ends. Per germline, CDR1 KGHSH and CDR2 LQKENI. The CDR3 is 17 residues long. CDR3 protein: CASSPQQGGGSYNEQFF. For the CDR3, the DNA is TGTGCCAGCTCACCGCAACAGGGGGGAGGGTCCTACAATGAGCAGTTCTTC. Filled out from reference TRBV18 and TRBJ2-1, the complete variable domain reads NAGVMQNPRHLVRRRGQEARLRCSPMKGHSHVYWYRQLPEEGLKFMVYLQKENIIDESGMPKERFSAEFPKEGPSILRIQQVVRGDSAAYFCASSPQQGGGSYNEQFFGPGTRLTVL.

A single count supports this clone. The DNA for the CDR3 is TGTGCCAGCAGTCAAGGACAGGCCGCTTCCTACGAGCAGTACTTC. Its protein product is CASSQGQAASYEQYF. This chain uses TRBV5-4 with TRBJ2-7; TRBD1 matches 7 bases. Per germline, CDR1 SGHNT and CDR2 YYREEE (reference sequence). This CDR3 is built from 15 residues. After removal of 5 bases from V and 1 base from J, the junction contained 9 bases not matched to a gene.

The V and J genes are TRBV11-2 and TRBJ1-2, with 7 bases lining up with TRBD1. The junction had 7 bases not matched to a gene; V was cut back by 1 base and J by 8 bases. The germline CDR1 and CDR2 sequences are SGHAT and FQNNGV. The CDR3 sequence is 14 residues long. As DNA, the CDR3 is TGTGCCAGCAGCTTAGCCAGGGGACAGATCGGCTACACCTTC. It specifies CASSLARGQIGYTF.

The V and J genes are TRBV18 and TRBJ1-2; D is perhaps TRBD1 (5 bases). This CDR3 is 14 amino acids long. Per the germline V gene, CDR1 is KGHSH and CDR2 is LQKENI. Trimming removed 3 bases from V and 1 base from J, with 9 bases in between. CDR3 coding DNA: TGTGCCAGCTCACCGGGGCCTGATAACTATGGCTACACCTTC. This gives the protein CASSPGPDNYGYTF.

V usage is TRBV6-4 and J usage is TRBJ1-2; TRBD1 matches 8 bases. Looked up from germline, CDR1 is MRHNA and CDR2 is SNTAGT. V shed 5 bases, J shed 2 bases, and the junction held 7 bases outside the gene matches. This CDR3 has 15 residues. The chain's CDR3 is CASSPTGVANYGYTF. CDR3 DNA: TGTGCCAGCAGTCCGACAGGGGTAGCAAACTATGGCTACACCTTC.

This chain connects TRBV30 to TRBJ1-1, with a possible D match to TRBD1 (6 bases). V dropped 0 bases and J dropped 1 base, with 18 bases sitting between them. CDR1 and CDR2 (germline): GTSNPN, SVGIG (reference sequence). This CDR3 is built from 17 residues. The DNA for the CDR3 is TGTGCCTGGAGTGTATTCAGGGGCCATAATTCGAACACTGAAGCTTTCTTT. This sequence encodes CAWSVFRGHNSNTEAFF.

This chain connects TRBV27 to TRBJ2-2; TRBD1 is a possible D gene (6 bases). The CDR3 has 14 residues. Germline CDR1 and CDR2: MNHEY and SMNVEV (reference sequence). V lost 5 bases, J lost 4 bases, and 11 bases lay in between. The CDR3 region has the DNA TGTGCCAGCAGTCAGGGGTTGGTCACCGGGGAGCTGTTTTTT. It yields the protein CASSQGLVTGELFF.

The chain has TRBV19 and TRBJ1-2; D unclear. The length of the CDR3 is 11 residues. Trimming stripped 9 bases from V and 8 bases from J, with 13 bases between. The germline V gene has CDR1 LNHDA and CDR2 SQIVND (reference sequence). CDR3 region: CASETLGGYTF. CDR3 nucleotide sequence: TGTGCCAGCGAGACCCTGGGGGGCTACACCTTC. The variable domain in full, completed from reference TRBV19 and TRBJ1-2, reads DGGITQSPKYLFRKEGQNVTLSCEQNLNHDAMYWYRQDPGQGLRLIYYSQIVNDFQKGDIAEGYSVSREKKESFPLTVTSAQKNPTAFYLCASETLGGYTFGSGTRLTVV.

The CDR3 region has the DNA TGTGCCAGCAGCCCATCCACCGGGGAGCTGTTTTTT. Its protein is CASSPSTGELFF. The chain links TRBV7-9 to TRBJ2-2; D remains ambiguous. Trimming cost V 5 bases and J 4 bases, with 5 bases left between them. The germline V gene has CDR1 SEHNR and CDR2 FQNEAQ (reference sequence). This CDR3 is built from 12 residues.

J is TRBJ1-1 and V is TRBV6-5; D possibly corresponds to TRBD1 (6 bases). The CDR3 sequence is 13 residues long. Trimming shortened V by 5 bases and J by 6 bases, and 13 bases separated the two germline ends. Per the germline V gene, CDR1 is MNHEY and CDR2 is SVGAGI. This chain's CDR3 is CASSERGIPEAFF. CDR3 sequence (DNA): TGTGCCAGCAGTGAAAGGGGGATCCCTGAAGCTTTCTTT.

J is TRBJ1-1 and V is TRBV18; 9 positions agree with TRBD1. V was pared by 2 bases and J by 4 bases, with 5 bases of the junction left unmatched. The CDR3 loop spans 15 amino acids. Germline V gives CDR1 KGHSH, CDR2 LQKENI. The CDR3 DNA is TGTGCCAGCTCACCATGGACAGGGGAGAGCACTGAAGCTTTCTTT. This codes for CASSPWTGESTEAFF.

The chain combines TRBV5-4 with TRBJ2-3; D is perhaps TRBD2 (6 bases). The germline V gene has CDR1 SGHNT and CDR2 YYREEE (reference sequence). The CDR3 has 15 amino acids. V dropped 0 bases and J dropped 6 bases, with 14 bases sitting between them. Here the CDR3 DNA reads TGTGCCAGCAGCTTGGGAGGGACTCCGGCGGATACGCAGTATTTT. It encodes CASSLGGTPADTQYF.

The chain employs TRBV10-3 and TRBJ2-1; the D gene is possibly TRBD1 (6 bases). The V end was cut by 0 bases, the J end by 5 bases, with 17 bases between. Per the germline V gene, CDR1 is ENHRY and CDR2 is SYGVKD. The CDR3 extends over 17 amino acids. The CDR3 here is CAISESGTRVSHNEQFF. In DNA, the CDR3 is TGTGCCATCAGTGAGTCTGGGACACGGGTATCCCACAATGAGCAGTTCTTC.

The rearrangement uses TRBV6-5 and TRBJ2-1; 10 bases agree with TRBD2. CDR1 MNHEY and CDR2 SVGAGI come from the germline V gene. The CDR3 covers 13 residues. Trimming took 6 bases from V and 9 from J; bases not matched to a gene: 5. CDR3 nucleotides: TGTGCCAGCAGAACTAGCGGGGCAGTTGAGCAGTTCTTC. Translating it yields CASRTSGAVEQFF.

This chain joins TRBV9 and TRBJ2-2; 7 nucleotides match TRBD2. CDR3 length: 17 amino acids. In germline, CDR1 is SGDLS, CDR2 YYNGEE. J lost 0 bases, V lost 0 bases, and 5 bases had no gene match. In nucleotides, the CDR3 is TGTGCCAGCAGCGTAGAGGCTAGCGGAGCGAACACCGGGGAGCTGTTTTTT. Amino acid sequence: CASSVEASGANTGELFF.

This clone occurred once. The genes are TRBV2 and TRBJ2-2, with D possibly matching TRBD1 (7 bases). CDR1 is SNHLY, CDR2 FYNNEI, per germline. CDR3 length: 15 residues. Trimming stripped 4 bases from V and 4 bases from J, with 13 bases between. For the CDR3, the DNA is TGTGCCAGCAGTGTCAGGGGGGTGAGCACCGGGGAGCTGTTTTTT. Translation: CASSVRGVSTGELFF.

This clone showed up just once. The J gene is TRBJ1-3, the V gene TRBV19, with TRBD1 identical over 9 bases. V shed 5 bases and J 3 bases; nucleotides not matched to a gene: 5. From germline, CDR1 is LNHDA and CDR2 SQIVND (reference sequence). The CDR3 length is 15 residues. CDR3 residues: CASSWDRAFGNTIYF. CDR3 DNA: TGTGCCAGTAGTTGGGACAGGGCGTTTGGAAACACCATATATTTT. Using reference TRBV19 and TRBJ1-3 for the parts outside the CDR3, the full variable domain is DGGITQSPKYLFRKEGQNVTLSCEQNLNHDAMYWYRQDPGQGLRLIYYSQIVNDFQKGDIAEGYSVSREKKESFPLTVTSAQKNPTAFYLCASSWDRAFGNTIYFGEGSWLTVV.

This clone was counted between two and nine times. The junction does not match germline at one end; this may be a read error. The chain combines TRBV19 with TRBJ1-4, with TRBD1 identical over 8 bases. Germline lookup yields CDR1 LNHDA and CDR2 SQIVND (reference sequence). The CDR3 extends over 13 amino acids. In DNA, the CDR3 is TGTGCCAGTAGACATAATGGAGATCCGGGACAGGTTTTT. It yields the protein CASRHNGDPGQVF.

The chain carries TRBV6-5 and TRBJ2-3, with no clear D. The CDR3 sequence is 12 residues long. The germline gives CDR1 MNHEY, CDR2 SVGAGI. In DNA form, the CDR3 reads TGTGCTAGCCGGGCCTACACAGATACGCAGTATTTT. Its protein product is CASRAYTDTQYF.

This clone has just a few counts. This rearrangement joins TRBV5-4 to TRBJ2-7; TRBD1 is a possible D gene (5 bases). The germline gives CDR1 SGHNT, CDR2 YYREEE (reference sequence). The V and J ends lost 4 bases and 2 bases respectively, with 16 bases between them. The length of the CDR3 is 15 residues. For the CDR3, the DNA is TGTGCCAGCAGCCCCACAGTCGACAGAGCCTACGAGCAGTACTTC. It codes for CASSPTVDRAYEQYF.